The 6 T cell receptor beta chains presented below share a single source sample, sequenced in a study of identical twins. MiXCR, applied by TCRdb to the 5' RACE reads, yields one record per CDR3 protein. The data contain under 900,000 distinct CDR3 sequences, over 15% of them singletons. The sample was also reused in another study, on T cells expressing NK-cell markers.

Sequenced: PBMCs. The receptors shown here come from a woman younger than 30 in good health.

There are a few counts of this clonotype. V usage is TRBV7-8 and J usage is TRBJ2-7; unclear D gene. V was shortened by 1 base and J by 2 bases, with 6 bases between the two germline ends. This CDR3 contains 13 residues. Germline V gene sequence: CDR1 SGHVS, CDR2 FQNEAQ. The CDR3 is CASSLEMAYEQYF. The CDR3 DNA reads as TGTGCCAGCAGCTTAGAGATGGCCTACGAGCAGTACTTC.

This clonotype was seen more than once but under ten times. This rearrangement joins TRBV7-3 to TRBJ1-1; TRBD1 matches 11 bases. Germline trimming cut 5 bases from V and 3 bases from J; bases unmatched to any gene: 5. The CDR3 consists of 15 residues. Germline values: CDR1 SGHTA, CDR2 FQGTGA. The CDR3 region is CASSPMGQGDTEAFF. CDR3 sequence (DNA): TGTGCCAGCAGCCCGATGGGACAGGGGGACACTGAAGCTTTCTTT.

In this sample, this clonotype turned up a few times. The chain joins TRBV20-1 to TRBJ2-1; D possibly uses TRBD1 or TRBD2 (6 bases each). V was trimmed by 8 bases and J by 1 base, leaving 12 bases between them. This CDR3 has 13 residues. Germline V gives CDR1 DFQATT, CDR2 SNEGSKA (reference sequence). The CDR3 reads CSYLGGSYNEQFF. CDR3 sequence (DNA): TGCAGTTACCTAGGGGGGTCCTACAATGAGCAGTTCTTC.

V and J are TRBV12-3 or TRBV12-4 and TRBJ2-1; D call uncertain. Trimming removed 5 bases from V and 10 bases from J, with 15 bases in between. The CDR3 loop spans 13 amino acids. This chain's CDR3 is CASSPQVVFEQFF. The CDR3 nucleotides are TGTGCCAGCAGTCCCCAGGTGGTTTTCGAGCAGTTCTTC.

The chain recombines TRBV5-1 with TRBJ2-1, with D maybe TRBD2 (6 bases). CDR3 size: 12 residues. Per the germline V gene, CDR1 is SGHRS and CDR2 is YFSETQ. Trimming stripped 4 bases from V and 6 bases from J, with 8 bases between. CDR3 amino acids: CASSRTINEQFF. The CDR3 DNA reads TGCGCCAGCAGCCGGACTATCAATGAGCAGTTCTTC. The variable domain in full, completed from reference TRBV5-1 and TRBJ2-1, reads KAGVTQTPRYLIKTRGQQVTLSCSPISGHRSVSWYQQTPGQGLQFLFEYFSETQRNKGNFPGRFSGRQFSNSRSEMNVSTLELGDSALYLCASSRTINEQFFGPGTRLTVL.

The chain links TRBV5-1 to TRBJ2-5, with D maybe TRBD2 (5 bases). The CDR3 totals 14 residues. Germline V gene lookup returns CDR1 SGHRS and CDR2 YFSETQ. Trimming stripped 5 bases from V and 3 bases from J, with 14 bases between. CDR3 DNA: TGCGCCAGCAGGCTCGGGAACCGAAAAGAGACCCAGTACTTC. Protein product: CASRLGNRKETQYF.